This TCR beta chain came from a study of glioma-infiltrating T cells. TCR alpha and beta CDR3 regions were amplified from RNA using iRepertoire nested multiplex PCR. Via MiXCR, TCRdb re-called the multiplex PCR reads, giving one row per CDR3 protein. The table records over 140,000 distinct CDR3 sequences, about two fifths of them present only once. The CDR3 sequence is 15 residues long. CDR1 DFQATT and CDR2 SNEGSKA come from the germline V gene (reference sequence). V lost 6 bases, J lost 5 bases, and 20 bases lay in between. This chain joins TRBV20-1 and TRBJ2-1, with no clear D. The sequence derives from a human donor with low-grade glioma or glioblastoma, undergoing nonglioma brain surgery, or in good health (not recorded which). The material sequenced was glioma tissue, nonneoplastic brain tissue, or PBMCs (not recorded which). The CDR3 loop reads CSASPRVGPDNEQFF. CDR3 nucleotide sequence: TGCAGTGCCAGCCCAAGGGTAGGGCCTGACAATGAGCAGTTCTTC.